This TCR beta chain stems from a study of T cell repertoires in ileal Crohn's disease. As for time point: neoterminal ileum biopsy at postoperative endoscopy, about 6 months after surgery. TCRdb's copy holds only in-frame clones and misses some; the assay was immunoSEQ multiplex PCR. This repertoire shows about 11,000 clones, 70% to 80% found once; its top ten account for around 6.9%. The count of this clone is one. The sample consisted of ileal tissue. The receptor was derived from an adult with Crohn's disease.

CDR3 sequence: CASSYSIGGARGYTF. The CDR3 nucleotides read TGTGCCAGCAGTTACTCGATCGGGGGGGCGCGGGGCTACACCTTC. The chain links TRBV6-5 to TRBJ1-2, with a tentative D call TRBD1 (6 bases). V was cut by 0 bases and J by 8 bases, with 16 bases left in between. The germline V gene has CDR1 MNHEY and CDR2 SVGAGI. The CDR3 contains 15 residues.